What follows are 9 T cell receptor beta chains derived from one specimen sequenced in a study of T cells in Graves' hyperthyroidism and ophthalmopathy. The TCR beta CDR3 regions underwent amplification using RNA transcripts as the source. TCR CDR3 regions were first amplified by RT-PCR with HTBI primers. TCRdb fed the multiplex PCR reads into MiXCR, producing one record per CDR3 protein. The table shows more than 550,000 distinct CDR3 sequences, with roughly 17% occurring only once. Specimen: blood. The receptors stem from a middle-aged man with Graves' hyperthyroidism.

This clonotype was seen only a few times. V and J are TRBV7-2 and TRBJ2-7, with 7 bases identical to TRBD2. This CDR3 is 17 amino acids long. V gave up 3 bases and J gave up 4 bases; unmatched junction bases: 15. The germline gives CDR1 SGHTA, CDR2 FQGNSA. CDR3 DNA sequence: TGTGCCAGCAGCTTTTACGGTGACCAGCGGGACTCTTACGAGCAGTACTTC. Translated: CASSFYGDQRDSYEQYF.

This clonotype came up many times. The gene calls are TRBV9 and TRBJ2-1; TRBD2 agrees at 14 bases. The V gene end was trimmed by 4 bases and the J gene end by 8 bases; junction bases not matched to a gene: 8. The CDR3 has 16 amino acids. Germline V CDR1 and CDR2: SGDLS, YYNGEE. The CDR3 protein is CASSKGTSGSLDEQFF. In nucleotides, the CDR3 is TGTGCCAGCAGCAAAGGGACTAGCGGGAGTCTCGATGAGCAGTTCTTC. The variable domain in full, with the rest retrieved from reference TRBV9 and TRBJ2-1, is DSGVTQTPKHLITATGQRVTLRCSPRSGDLSVYWYQQSLDQGLQFLIQYYNGEERAKGNILERFSAQQFPDLHSELNLSSLELGDSALYFCASSKGTSGSLDEQFFGPGTRLTVL.

The chain uses TRBV7-2 and TRBJ1-1; maybe TRBD1 (5 bases). V was trimmed by 7 bases and J by 7 bases, leaving 25 bases between them. The CDR3 is 16 amino acids. Germline V gene sequence: CDR1 SGHTA, CDR2 FQGNSA. The DNA for the CDR3 is TGTGCCAGCACGGTCTCGGGGGGTTTGTTATTCGATGAAGCTTTCTTT. Encoded protein: CASTVSGGLLFDEAFF.

This clonotype was picked up many times. This chain uses TRBV27 with TRBJ2-1; 8 bases match TRBD2. Trimming took 5 bases from V and 0 from J; bases not matched to a gene: 6. Germline V CDR1 and CDR2: MNHEY, SMNVEV (reference sequence). The CDR3 loop spans 16 amino acids. The CDR3 sequence is CASSPGGDLSYNEQFF. The CDR3 DNA is TGTGCCAGCAGTCCCGGGGGGGACCTCTCCTACAATGAGCAGTTCTTC.

The genes are TRBV6-5 and TRBJ1-5; D may be TRBD1 (6 bases). Trimming removed 0 bases at V and 4 bases at J, with 16 bases between. This CDR3 is built from 17 residues. Germline V gene lookup returns CDR1 MNHEY and CDR2 SVGAGI. The CDR3 sequence is CASSYSKTGGRNQPQHF. CDR3 nucleotides: TGTGCCAGCAGTTACTCGAAAACGGGGGGGCGAAATCAGCCCCAGCATTTT.

The table lists this clonotype with many counts. The V gene is TRBV2, the J gene TRBJ2-1; D ambiguous. This CDR3 contains 13 residues. Germline V gene sequence: CDR1 SNHLY, CDR2 FYNNEI. V dropped 1 base and J dropped 7 bases, with 8 bases sitting between them. DNA for the CDR3: TGTGCCAGCAGTGAAGAGGCGGTTAATGAGCAGTTCTTC. Encoded protein: CASSEEAVNEQFF.

This clonotype came up a few times. The chain employs TRBV2 and TRBJ2-3; maybe TRBD2 (6 bases). Trimming took 8 bases from V and 1 from J, leaving 13 bases between them. CDR1 SNHLY and CDR2 FYNNEI come from the germline V gene. The CDR3 sequence is 14 residues long. The CDR3 reads CASPRDWGTDTQYF. For the CDR3, the DNA is TGTGCCAGCCCCCGGGACTGGGGCACAGATACGCAGTATTTT.

This clonotype was seen more than once but under ten times. The J gene is TRBJ2-7, the V gene TRBV6-1; D might be TRBD2 (5 bases). CDR3 length: 15 amino acids. The germline V and J ends were trimmed by 5 bases and 4 bases, with 18 bases remaining between them. The germline V gene has CDR1 MNHNS and CDR2 SASEGT. Here the CDR3 reads CASSPVEGEIYEQYF. CDR3 coding DNA: TGTGCCAGCAGTCCAGTAGAGGGAGAGATATACGAGCAGTACTTC.

In its sample, this clonotype was seen a few times. The CDR3 ends on some other residue instead of the conserved phenylalanine or tryptophan, so this is likely a read error. The J gene is TRBJ1-1, the V gene TRBV13; unclear D gene. V gave up 3 bases and J gave up 4 bases, with 3 bases separating them. Germline V lookup: CDR1 PRHDT, CDR2 FYEKMQ (reference sequence). This CDR3 comprises 11 residues. CDR3 region: CASSFSTEAFL. CDR3 coding DNA: TGTGCCAGCAGCTTCAGCACTGAAGCTTTCCTT.